This entry features one T cell receptor beta chain sequence. The data were taken from a study of beta chain features in type 1 diabetes. Since all of the isolated RNA was reverse transcribed, expressed TCRB transcripts were what got sequenced. The repertoire was sequenced with immunoSEQ multiplex PCR; TCRdb's copy has only in-frame clones and lacks some. The table has over 700,000 clones, roughly 15% seen once. Per germline, CDR1 MDHEN and CDR2 SYDVKM. V lost 7 bases to trimming and J lost 5 bases, with 15 bases between them. The CDR3 spans 14 residues. Sequencing used naive CD4+ T cells from blood. The receptor was isolated from a woman under 30 in good health. J is TRBJ1-5 and V is TRBV28; D is uncertain. The CDR3 region has the DNA TGTGCCAGCATCACTGATTATGGCGATCAGCCCCAGCATTTT. This gives the protein CASITDYGDQPQHF.